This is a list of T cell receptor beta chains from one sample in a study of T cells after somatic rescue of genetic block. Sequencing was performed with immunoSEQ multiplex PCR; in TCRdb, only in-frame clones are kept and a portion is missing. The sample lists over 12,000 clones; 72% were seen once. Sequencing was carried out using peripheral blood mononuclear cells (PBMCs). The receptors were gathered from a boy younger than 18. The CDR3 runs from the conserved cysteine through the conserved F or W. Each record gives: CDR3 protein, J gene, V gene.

CDR3: CASSRTGLVDTDTQYF
J: TRBJ2-3
V: TRBV6-6

CDR3: CASSQDPYSMNTEAFF
J: TRBJ1-1
V: TRBV4-1

CDR3: CASSLFGVEQYF
J: TRBJ2-7
V: TRBV28

CDR3: CASSLVARVSPLHF
J: TRBJ1-6
V: TRBV11-2

CDR3: CAISENYLEKLFF
J: TRBJ1-4
V: TRBV10-3

CDR3: CASGSGRAYEQYF
J: TRBJ2-7
V: TRBV27

CDR3: CASSKGQKNEQYF
J: TRBJ2-7
V: TRBV19

CDR3: CASSDGDVSNQPQHF
J: TRBJ1-5
V: TRBV2

CDR3: CASSAPRTGGWNGYTF
J: TRBJ1-2
V: TRBV11-2

CDR3: CASSFRDRGPVDTEAFF
J: TRBJ1-1
V: TRBV11-2

CDR3: CASSIGRWGGAGTETQYF
J: TRBJ2-5
V: TRBV19

CDR3: CASSDRVNQPQHF
J: TRBJ1-5
V: TRBV18

CDR3: CASSIWGVFSTDTQYF
J: TRBJ2-3
V: TRBV19

CDR3: CASSLEMFRIDTEAFF
J: TRBJ1-1
V: TRBV7-7

CDR3: CASSVGGGLGYNEQFF
J: TRBJ2-1
V: TRBV6-1

CDR3: CASSLRDGGGYTF
J: TRBJ1-2
V: TRBV28

CDR3: CASRMRDRGSYEQYF
J: TRBJ2-7
V: TRBV6-5

CDR3: CASSLGNTEAFF
J: TRBJ1-1
V: TRBV18

CDR3: CATSRDQNRKGREQPQHF
J: TRBJ1-5
V: TRBV15

CDR3: CASSLEGTDPEETQYF
J: TRBJ2-5
V: TRBV11-3

CDR3: CASSSPDYGYTF
J: TRBJ1-2
V: TRBV28

CDR3: CSVEDLGETQYF
J: TRBJ2-5
V: TRBV29-1

CDR3: CASSKGNSYNEQFF
J: TRBJ2-1
V: TRBV25-1